Given below is one T cell receptor (beta chain) in context. The source of the sample is a study of technical replicates of blood from a few donors. The method was immunoSEQ multiplex PCR; TCRdb's version includes in-frame clones alone and lacks a portion of them. The sample shows tens of thousands of clones, around 93% of them seen only once. This TCR came from a human donor in good health. Specimen: T cells isolated from PBMCs.

The CDR3 DNA is TGTGCCAGCAGCTTAGGGGAGAGAGAGACCCAGTACTTC. Its protein is CASSLGERETQYF. The chain is built from TRBV7-2 and TRBJ2-5, with D perhaps matching TRBD2 (5 bases). V was trimmed by 1 base and J by 4 bases, leaving 7 bases between them. Per germline, CDR1 SGHTA and CDR2 FQGNSA. CDR3 size: 13 residues.